This T cell receptor beta chain comes out of a study of regulatory T cells in long-lasting Graves disease. This CDR3 contains 16 residues. Germline values: CDR1 SEHNR, CDR2 FQNEAQ (reference sequence). The germline V and J ends were trimmed by 0 bases and 6 bases, with 17 bases remaining between them. Building of the TCR beta libraries involved iRepertoire HTBI primers and Arm-PCR of CDR3 regions. A single record per CDR3 protein comes from TCRdb applying MiXCR to the multiplex PCR reads. The sample holds about 520,000 distinct CDR3 sequences, around 12% seen once. This clonotype was seen ten or more times. Stated time point: newly diagnosed GD, antithyroid drugs for less than 3 months. The TCR library used RNA extracted from PBMCs. These data were also reused for a study on T cells in Graves' hyperthyroidism and ophthalmopathy.

The TCR comes from a woman in her twenties or thirties with Graves disease. This chain uses TRBV7-9 with TRBJ1-1; weak D call: TRBD1 (5 bases). The specimen was peripheral blood mononuclear cells (PBMCs), collected at new diagnosis, from a patient treated with antithyroid drugs. CDR3 DNA sequence: TGTGCCAGCAGCTTAGCGGGGCAGGGAGTGTTCGCTGAAGCTTTCTTT. Amino acids: CASSLAGQGVFAEAFF.